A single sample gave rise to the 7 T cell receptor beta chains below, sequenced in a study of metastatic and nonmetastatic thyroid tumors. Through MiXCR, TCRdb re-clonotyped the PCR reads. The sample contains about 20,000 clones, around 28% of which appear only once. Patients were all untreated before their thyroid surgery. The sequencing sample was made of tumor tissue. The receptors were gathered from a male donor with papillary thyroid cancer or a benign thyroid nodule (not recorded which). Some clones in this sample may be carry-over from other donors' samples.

The CDR3 loop reads CASSPRGRGSYEQYF. The CDR3 DNA sequence: TGTGCCAGCAGCCCGAGGGGACGGGGGTCCTACGAGCAGTACTTC. V is TRBV11-3 and J is TRBJ2-7, with TRBD2 as a possible D gene (6 bases). Germline loops: CDR1 SGHNT, CDR2 YENEEA. V shed 5 bases and J shed 1 base, with 15 bases lying between them. The CDR3 spans 15 residues.

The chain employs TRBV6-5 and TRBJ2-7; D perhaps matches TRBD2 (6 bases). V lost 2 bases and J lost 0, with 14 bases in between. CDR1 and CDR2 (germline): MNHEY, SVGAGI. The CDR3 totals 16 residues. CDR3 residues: CASSYGGVTSSYEQYF. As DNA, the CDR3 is TGTGCCAGCAGTTACGGAGGGGTCACGAGCTCCTACGAGCAGTACTTC.

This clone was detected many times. CDR3 sequence: CAISDPTDYTEAFF. The CDR3 bases are TGTGCCATCAGTGATCCGACAGACTACACTGAAGCTTTCTTT. J is TRBJ1-1 and V is TRBV10-3, with D maybe TRBD1 (5 bases). V dropped 3 bases and J dropped 3 bases, with 11 bases sitting between them. From germline, CDR1 is ENHRY and CDR2 SYGVKD. The CDR3 runs to 14 residues.

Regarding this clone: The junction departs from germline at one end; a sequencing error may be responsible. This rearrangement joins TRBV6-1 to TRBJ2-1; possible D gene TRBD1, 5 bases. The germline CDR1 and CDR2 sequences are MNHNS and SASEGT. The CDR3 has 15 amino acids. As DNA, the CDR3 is TGTGCCAGCAGAGAATGGGCTAGAGGACACAATGAGCAGGTCTTC. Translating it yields CASREWARGHNEQVF.

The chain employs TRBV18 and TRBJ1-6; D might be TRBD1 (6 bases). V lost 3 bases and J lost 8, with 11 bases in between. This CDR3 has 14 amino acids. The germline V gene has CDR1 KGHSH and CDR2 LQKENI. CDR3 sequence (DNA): TGTGCCAGCTCACCTACGGGGGGCGATTCACCCCTCCACTTT. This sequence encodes CASSPTGGDSPLHF. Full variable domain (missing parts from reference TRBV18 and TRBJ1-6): NAGVMQNPRHLVRRRGQEARLRCSPMKGHSHVYWYRQLPEEGLKFMVYLQKENIIDESGMPKERFSAEFPKEGPSILRIQQVVRGDSAAYFCASSPTGGDSPLHFGNGTRLTVT.

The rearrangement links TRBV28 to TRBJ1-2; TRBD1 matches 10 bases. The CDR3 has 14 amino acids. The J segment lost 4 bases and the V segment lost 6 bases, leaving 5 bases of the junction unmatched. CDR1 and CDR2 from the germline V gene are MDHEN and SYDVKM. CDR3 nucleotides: TGTGCCAGCAGGGAGACAGGGGGCAGCTATGGCTACACCTTC. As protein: CASRETGGSYGYTF.

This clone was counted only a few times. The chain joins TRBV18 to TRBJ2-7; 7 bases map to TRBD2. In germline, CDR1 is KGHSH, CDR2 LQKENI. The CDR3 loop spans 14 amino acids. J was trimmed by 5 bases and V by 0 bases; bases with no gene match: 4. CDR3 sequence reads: CASSPPGTNDEQYF. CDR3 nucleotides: TGTGCCAGCTCACCACCAGGGACTAACGACGAGCAGTACTTC.